This T cell receptor beta chain was recovered during a study of blood T cell repertoires in COVID-19 (dated by TCRdb to the early 2020s). In the study overall: Samples covering the acute and convalescent phases of COVID-19 were provided by collaborators in the United States, Italy and Spain. The samples were drawn from two sources: the first 160 participants of the ongoing ImmuneRACE study, and 1,254 subjects contributed by 6 global collaborators. A freely available public database, intended as a resource for researchers studying the immune response to SARS-CoV-2, is where the repertoires were released. The prospective study material was composed of cDNA or gDNA derived from T cells, B-cell-depleted T cells, or PBMCs. Deeply sampled blood TCRbeta repertoires from subjects exposed to, actively infected with, or recovered from COVID-19 were included in the dataset. HLA class I and class II types, where available, came from metadata supplied by the sample provider rather than from assay-based typing. Sample metadata almost always included a de-identified subject ID, COVID-19 status, age in years and sex.

In the prospective study, participants were 18 to 89 years old, resided in 24 geographic areas of the United States, and were enrolled through a virtual design. Cohort assignment in the prospective study relied on participant-reported clinical history from a screening survey and a study questionnaire. Recovered participants in ImmuneRACE Cohort 3 were defined as having two consecutive negative NP/OP PCR tests, clearance from a healthcare professional, or resolution of symptoms. Each participant in the prospective study had whole blood, serum and a nasopharyngeal or oropharyngeal swab collected by mobile phlebotomists. Prospective study participants could optionally give additional blood draws and questionnaires over an approximately two-month period. Before DNA extraction, prospective study blood samples were shipped either frozen or at room temperature. TCRbeta CDR3 regions were amplified from genomic DNA using the immunoSEQ Assay, a bias-controlled multiplex PCR. For the original study's pipeline: Within the assay, amplification of reference gene primers was used to estimate how many nucleated cells each sample contained. To quantify the absolute abundance of each unique TCRbeta CDR3 rearrangement, sequence reads were collapsed and filtered. For each sample, productive Simpson clonality was calculated as the square root of Simpson's diversity index across productive rearrangements. TCRdb carries this immuneACCESS record with in-frame sequences only. Its versions omit some clonotypes, under half of them owing to an unresolved V gene in the studies checked, with the rest unexplained. The V and J calls and clone size were taken over from that table, and D and trimming were inferred from the DNA. This sample comprises a few hundred thousand clones, roughly 90% of them detected only once. Approximately 1.8% of the sample is taken by the ten largest.

Beyond this particular receptor, the publication reports: How much clinical and demographic metadata was included differed by source and by participant, and the metadata was provided uncurated.

The cysteine opens and the phenylalanine closes a CDR3 of 16 amino acids. This entry keeps only the CDR3 DNA: 48 bases, framed from base 1. A distance of 17 bases separates the germline ends of V and J, which lose 0 bases and 5 bases respectively. Based on the germline V gene (reference sequence), the CDR1 and CDR2 sequences are SGHNT and YYREEE. As to this clone: Its recognized antigen is unknown. The sample holds no much larger clone one base away, and base qualities are not on file.

The sequence is built from TRBV5-4 and TRBJ1-1, and the D gene may be TRBD1, 5 bases matching. Sequencing was done on a sample of PBMCs or T cells enriched from blood (not recorded which). The clonotype was recovered from a woman aged 40 to 55 who had recovered from COVID-19. The bases are TGTGCCAGCAGCTTGGGAGTCTCGGGGGTATGGACTGAAGCTTTCTTT. It encodes CASSLGVSGVWTEAFF.